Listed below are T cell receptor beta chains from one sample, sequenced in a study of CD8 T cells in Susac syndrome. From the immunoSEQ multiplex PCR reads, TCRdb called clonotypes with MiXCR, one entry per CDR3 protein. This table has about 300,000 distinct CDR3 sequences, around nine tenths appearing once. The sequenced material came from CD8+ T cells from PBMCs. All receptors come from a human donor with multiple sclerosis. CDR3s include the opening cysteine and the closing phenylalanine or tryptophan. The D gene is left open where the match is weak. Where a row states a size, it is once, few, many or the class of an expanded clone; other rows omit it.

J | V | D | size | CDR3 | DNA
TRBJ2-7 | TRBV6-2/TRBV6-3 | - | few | CASSYLPDGGEQYF | TGTGCCAGCAGTTACCTTCCGGACGGAGGGGAGCAGTACTTC
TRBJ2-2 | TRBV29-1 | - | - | CSVVRGNTGELFF | TGCAGCGTTGTGAGGGGGAACACCGGGGAGCTGTTTTTT
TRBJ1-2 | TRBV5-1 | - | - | CASSSTPGGANYGYTF | TGCGCCAGCAGCTCTACCCCGGGAGGGGCTAACTATGGCTACACCTTC
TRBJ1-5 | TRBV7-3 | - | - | CASSLSDGTNQPQHF | TGTGCCAGCAGCTTATCCGACGGAACCAATCAGCCCCAGCATTTT
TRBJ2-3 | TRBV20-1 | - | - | CSAPDTQYF | TGCAGTGCGCCGGATACGCAGTATTTT
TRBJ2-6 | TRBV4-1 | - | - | CASSQDGAGYSGANVLTF | TGCGCCAGCAGCCAAGATGGCGCAGGGTACTCTGGGGCCAACGTCCTGACTTTC
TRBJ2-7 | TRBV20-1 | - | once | CSARRDGLYEQYF | TGCAGTGCTAGACGAGACGGCCTCTACGAGCAGTACTTC
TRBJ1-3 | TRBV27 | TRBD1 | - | CASSIRGFGNTIYF | TGTGCCAGCAGTATCAGGGGGTTTGGAAACACCATATATTTT
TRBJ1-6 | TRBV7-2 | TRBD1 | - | CASSGGIYNSPLHF | TGTGCCAGCTCAGGGGGGATCTATAATTCACCCCTCCACTTT
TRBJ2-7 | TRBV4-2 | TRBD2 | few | CASSQDPAGGYEQYF | TGTGCCAGCAGCCAAGATCCGGCGGGAGGCTACGAGCAGTACTTC
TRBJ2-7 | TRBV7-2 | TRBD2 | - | CASSPGTSNYEQYF | TGTGCCAGCAGCCCCGGGACTAGTAACTACGAGCAGTACTTC
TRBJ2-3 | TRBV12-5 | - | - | CASGPPSADTQYF | TGTGCTAGTGGTCCCCCCAGTGCAGATACGCAGTATTTT
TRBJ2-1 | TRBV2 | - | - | CASFEGGLYNEQFF | TGTGCCAGCTTCGAGGGGGGACTTTACAATGAGCAGTTCTTC
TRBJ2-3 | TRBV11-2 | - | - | CASTHSLRGNTDTQYF | TGTGCCAGCACCCACTCCTTACGGGGGAACACAGATACGCAGTATTTT
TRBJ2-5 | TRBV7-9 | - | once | CASSSTWGKETQYF | TGTGCCAGCAGCTCAACTTGGGGTAAAGAGACCCAGTACTTC
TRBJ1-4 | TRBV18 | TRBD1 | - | CASSPDRDTTNEKLFF | TGTGCCAGCTCACCGGACAGGGACACAACTAATGAAAAACTGTTTTTT
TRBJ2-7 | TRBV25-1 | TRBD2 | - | CASSEFGLAGVYEQYF | TGTGCCAGCAGTGAGTTTGGACTAGCGGGAGTCTACGAGCAGTACTTC
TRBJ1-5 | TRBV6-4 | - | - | CASSEGEGGQPQHF | TGTGCCAGCAGTGAGGGGGAAGGGGGTCAGCCCCAGCATTTT
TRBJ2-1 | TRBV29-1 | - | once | CSVHLKHNEQFF | TGCAGCGTCCACTTAAAACACAATGAGCAGTTCTTC
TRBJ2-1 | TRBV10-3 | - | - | CAISEKAGSYNEQFF | TGTGCCATCAGTGAGAAGGCGGGCTCCTACAATGAGCAGTTCTTC
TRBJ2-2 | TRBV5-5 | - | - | CASSVWFGTGELFF | TGTGCCAGCAGCGTCTGGTTTGGGACCGGGGAGCTGTTTTTT
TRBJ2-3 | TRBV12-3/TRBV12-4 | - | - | CASSRPLADTQYF | TGTGCCAGCAGCCGCCCCCTAGCAGATACGCAGTATTTT
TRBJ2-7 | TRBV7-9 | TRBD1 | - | CASSLGGTGGTYEQYF | TGTGCCAGCAGCTTAGGCGGTACAGGGGGAACCTACGAGCAGTACTTC
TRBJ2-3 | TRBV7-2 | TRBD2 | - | CASSLVGGITDTQYF | TGTGCCAGCAGCTTAGTCGGGGGGATCACAGATACGCAGTATTTT
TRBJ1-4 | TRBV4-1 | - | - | CASSQVNTVSTNEKLFF | TGCGCCAGCAGCCAAGTAAACACCGTCTCCACTAATGAAAAACTGTTTTTT
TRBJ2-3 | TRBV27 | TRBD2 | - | CASRRLAGGLTDTQYF | TGTGCCAGCAGGCGCTTAGCGGGGGGACTCACAGATACGCAGTATTTT
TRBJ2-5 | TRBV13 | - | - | CASSLSGGVEETQYF | TGTGCCAGCAGCTTAAGTGGCGGAGTGGAAGAGACCCAGTACTTC
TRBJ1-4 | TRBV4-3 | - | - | CASSQDLLWGAGEKLFF | TGCGCCAGCAGCCAAGATTTGCTGTGGGGCGCGGGGGAAAAACTGTTTTTT
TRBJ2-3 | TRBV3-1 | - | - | CASSQVGGLTDTQYF | TGTGCCAGCAGCCAAGTGGGGGGTCTCACAGATACGCAGTATTTT
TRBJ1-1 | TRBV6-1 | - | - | CASSEGLLGWTEAFF | TGTGCCAGCAGTGAAGGGCTTTTGGGTTGGACTGAAGCTTTCTTT
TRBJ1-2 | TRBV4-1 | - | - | CASSQDLGPSRYGYTF | TGCGCCAGCAGCCAAGATCTAGGGCCTTCCAGGTATGGCTACACCTTC
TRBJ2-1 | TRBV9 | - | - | CASSVAPTTLHNEQFF | TGTGCCAGCAGCGTAGCCCCGACTACGTTACACAATGAGCAGTTCTTC
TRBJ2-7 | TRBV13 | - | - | CASSYLRAPYEQYF | TGTGCCAGCAGCTACTTAAGGGCCCCCTACGAGCAGTACTTC
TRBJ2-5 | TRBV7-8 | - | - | CASSAGQIQETQYF | TGTGCCAGCAGCGCCGGACAGATCCAAGAGACCCAGTACTTC
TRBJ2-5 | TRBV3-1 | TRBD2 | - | CASSQDSGGDLYQETQYF | TGTGCCAGCAGCCAAGACAGCGGGGGAGATTTGTACCAAGAGACCCAGTACTTC
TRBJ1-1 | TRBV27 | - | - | CASSFIRGGTEAFF | TGTGCCAGCAGTTTCATTCGAGGGGGGACTGAAGCTTTCTTT
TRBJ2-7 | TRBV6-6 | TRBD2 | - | CASSTWGGNEQYF | TGTGCCAGCAGTACCTGGGGGGGGAACGAGCAGTACTTC
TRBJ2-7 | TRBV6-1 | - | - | CASSETRIAAPTYEQYF | TGTGCCAGCAGTGAAACCCGCATAGCCGCCCCCACCTACGAGCAGTACTTC
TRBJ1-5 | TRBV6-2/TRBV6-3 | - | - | CASTPIQGQPQHF | TGTGCCAGCACCCCCATCCAGGGTCAGCCCCAGCATTTT
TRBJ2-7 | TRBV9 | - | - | CASSVAGQSYEQYF | TGTGCCAGCAGCGTAGCCGGACAAAGTTACGAGCAGTACTTC
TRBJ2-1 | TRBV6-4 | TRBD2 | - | CASSDSPGTSGNEQFF | TGTGCCAGCAGTGACTCCCCCGGGACTAGCGGGAATGAGCAGTTCTTC
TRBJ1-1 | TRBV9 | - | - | CASSVVESEAFF | TGTGCCAGCAGCGTAGTGGAGTCTGAAGCTTTCTTT
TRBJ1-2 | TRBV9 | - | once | CASSVEGGALINYGYTF | TGTGCCAGCAGCGTAGAAGGAGGGGCGCTTATTAACTATGGCTACACCTTC
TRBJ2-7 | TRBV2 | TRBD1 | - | CASNSGQPLYEQYF | TGTGCCAGCAATTCGGGACAGCCCCTCTACGAGCAGTACTTC
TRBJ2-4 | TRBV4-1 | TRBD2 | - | CASSQGTSGTIRNIQYF | TGCGCCAGCAGCCAAGGGACTAGCGGAACCATTAGGAACATTCAGTACTTC
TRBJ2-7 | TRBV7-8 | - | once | CASSPLRGMYHEQYF | TGTGCCAGCAGCCCCCTCCGGGGGATGTACCACGAGCAGTACTTC
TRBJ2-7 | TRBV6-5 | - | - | CASSYAGANYEQYF | TGTGCCAGCAGTTACGCAGGGGCGAACTACGAGCAGTACTTC
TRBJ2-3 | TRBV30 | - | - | CAWSLQGLATDTQYF | TGTGCCTGGAGTCTCCAGGGGCTAGCGACAGATACGCAGTATTTT
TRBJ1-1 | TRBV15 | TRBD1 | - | CATSRVAGGNTEAFF | TGTGCCACCAGCAGAGTTGCAGGGGGTAACACTGAAGCTTTCTTT
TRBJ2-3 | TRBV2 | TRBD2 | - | CASMGLAGGPDTQYF | TGTGCCAGCATGGGGCTAGCGGGGGGGCCAGATACGCAGTATTTT
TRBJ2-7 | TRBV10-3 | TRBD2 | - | CAIKPAGGFYEQYF | TGTGCCATTAAACCAGCGGGAGGCTTCTACGAGCAGTACTTC
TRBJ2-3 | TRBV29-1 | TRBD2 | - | CSVPPRGKGPSGRGIDTQYF | TGCAGCGTCCCCCCGCGAGGGAAAGGTCCTAGCGGGAGGGGGATAGATACGCAGTATTTT
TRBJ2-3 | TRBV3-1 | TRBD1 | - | CASSHGALGTGATDTQYF | TGTGCCAGCAGCCACGGGGCCCTAGGGACAGGGGCCACAGATACGCAGTATTTT
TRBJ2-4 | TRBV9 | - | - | CAGRLRVAKNIQYF | TGTGCCGGTCGTCTCAGAGTAGCCAAAAACATTCAGTACTTC
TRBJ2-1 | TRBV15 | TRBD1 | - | CATRRSRTGTDEQFF | TGTGCCACCAGACGCAGTCGGACAGGGACGGATGAGCAGTTCTTC
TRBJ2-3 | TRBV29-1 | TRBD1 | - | CSVLPRDRGTDTQYF | TGCAGCGTCTTGCCCCGGGACAGGGGTACAGATACGCAGTATTTT